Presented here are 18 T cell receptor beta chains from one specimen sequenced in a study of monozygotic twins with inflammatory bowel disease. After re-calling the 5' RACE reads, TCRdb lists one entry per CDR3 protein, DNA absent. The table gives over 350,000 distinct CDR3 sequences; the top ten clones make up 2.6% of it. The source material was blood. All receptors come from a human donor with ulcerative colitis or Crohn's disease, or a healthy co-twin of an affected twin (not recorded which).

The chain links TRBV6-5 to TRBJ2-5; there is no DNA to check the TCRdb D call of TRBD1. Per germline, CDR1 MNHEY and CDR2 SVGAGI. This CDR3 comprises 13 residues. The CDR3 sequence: CASSRWTGETQYF.

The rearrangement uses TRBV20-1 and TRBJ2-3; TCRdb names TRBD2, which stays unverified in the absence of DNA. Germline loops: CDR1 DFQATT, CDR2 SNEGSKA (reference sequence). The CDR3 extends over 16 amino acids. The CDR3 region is CSARDRRLASTDTQYF.

CDR3 loop: CATAPSARTGGWSVRYEQYF. The genes are TRBV6-4 and TRBJ2-7; TCRdb names TRBD1, which stays unverified in the absence of DNA. Germline lookup yields CDR1 MRHNA and CDR2 SNTAGT. The CDR3 consists of 20 residues.

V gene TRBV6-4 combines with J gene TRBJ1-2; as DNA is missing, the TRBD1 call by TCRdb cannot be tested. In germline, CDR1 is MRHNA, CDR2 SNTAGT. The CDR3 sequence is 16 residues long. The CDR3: CASSDSNSGQGALHTF.

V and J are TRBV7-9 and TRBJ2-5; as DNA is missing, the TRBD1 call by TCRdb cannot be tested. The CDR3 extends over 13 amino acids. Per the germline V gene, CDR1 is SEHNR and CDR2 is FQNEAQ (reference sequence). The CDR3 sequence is CASSPQGGETQYF. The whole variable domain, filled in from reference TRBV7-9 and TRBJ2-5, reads DTGVSQNPRHKITKRGQNVTFRCDPISEHNRLYWYRQTLGQGPEFLTYFQNEAQLEKSRLLSDRFSAERPKGSFSTLEIQRTEQGDSAMYLCASSPQGGETQYFGPGTRLLVL.

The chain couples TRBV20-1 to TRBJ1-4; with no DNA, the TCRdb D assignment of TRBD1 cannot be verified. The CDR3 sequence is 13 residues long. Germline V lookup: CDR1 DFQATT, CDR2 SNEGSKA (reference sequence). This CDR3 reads CSAMGQGVEKLFF.

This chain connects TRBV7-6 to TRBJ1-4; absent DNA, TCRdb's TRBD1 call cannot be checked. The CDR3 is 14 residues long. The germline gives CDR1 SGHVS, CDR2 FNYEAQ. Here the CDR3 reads CASSSTGWGEKLFF.

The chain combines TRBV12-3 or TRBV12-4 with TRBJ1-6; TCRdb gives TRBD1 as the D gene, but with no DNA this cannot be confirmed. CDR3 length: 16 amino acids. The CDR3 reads CASSFGTGSAHSPLHF.

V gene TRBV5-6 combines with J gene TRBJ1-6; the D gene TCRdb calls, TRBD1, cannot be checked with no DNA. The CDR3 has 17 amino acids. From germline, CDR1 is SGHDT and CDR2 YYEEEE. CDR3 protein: CASSLQGRYSYNSPLHF.

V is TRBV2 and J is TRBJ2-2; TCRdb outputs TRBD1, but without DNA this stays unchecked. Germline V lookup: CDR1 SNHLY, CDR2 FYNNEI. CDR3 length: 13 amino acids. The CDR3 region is CASTTTGAGELFF.

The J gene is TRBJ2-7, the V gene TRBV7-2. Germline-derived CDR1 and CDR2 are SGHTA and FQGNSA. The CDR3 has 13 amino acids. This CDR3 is CASSLGPIYEQYF.

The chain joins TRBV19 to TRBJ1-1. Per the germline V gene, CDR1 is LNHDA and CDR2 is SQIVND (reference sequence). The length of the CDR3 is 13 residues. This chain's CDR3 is CASSSVGSTEAFF.

The CDR3 loop reads CASSFTQGGDVYEQYF. The chain has TRBV28 and TRBJ2-7; TCRdb lists TRBD2, though no DNA is available to test this call. The CDR3 sequence is 16 residues long. Germline loops: CDR1 MDHEN, CDR2 SYDVKM.

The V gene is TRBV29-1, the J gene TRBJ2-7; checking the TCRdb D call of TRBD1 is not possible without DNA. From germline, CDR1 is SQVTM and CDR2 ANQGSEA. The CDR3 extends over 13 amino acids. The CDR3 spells CSVEADRGVEQYF.

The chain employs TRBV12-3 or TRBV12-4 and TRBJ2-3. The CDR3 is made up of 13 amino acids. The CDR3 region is CASETLGTDTQYF.

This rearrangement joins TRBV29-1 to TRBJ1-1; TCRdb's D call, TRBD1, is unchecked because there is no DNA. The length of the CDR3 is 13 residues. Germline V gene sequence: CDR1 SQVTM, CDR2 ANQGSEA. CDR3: CSVSDRMNTEAFF.

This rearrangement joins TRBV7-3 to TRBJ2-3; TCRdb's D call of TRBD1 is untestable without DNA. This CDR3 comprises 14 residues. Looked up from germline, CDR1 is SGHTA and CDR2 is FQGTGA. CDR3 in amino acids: CASSLGQGLDTQYF. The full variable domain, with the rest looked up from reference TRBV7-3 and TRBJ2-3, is GAGVSQTPSNKVTEKGKYVELRCDPISGHTALYWYRQSLGQGPEFLIYFQGTGAADDSGLPNDRFFAVRPEGSVSTLKIQRTERGDSAVYLCASSLGQGLDTQYFGPGTRLTVL.

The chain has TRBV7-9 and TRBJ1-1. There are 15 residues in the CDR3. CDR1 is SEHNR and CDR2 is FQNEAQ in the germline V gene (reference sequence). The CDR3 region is CASSLVFERGTEAFF.